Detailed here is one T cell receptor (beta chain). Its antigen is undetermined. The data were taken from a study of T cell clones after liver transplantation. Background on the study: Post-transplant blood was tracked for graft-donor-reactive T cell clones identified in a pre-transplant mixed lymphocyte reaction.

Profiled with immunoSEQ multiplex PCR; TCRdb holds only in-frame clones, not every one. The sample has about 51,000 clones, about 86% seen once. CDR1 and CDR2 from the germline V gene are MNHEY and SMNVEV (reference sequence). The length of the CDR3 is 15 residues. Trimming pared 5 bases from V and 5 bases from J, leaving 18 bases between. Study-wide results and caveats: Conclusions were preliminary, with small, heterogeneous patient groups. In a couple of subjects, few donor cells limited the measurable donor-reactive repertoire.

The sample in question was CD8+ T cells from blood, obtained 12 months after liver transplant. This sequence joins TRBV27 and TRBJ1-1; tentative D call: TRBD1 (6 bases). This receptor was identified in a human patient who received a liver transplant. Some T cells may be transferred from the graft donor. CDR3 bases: TGTGCCAGCAGTAGACCCCGTGAGAGGGGGACTGAAGCTTTCTTT. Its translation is CASSRPRERGTEAFF.